This T cell receptor beta chain was sequenced for a study of OX40 agonist ivuxolimab in advanced cancers. About the research overall: Participants, approximately 81% male, averaged approximately 56 years of age, ranging from about 20 to 79. Two cutaneous melanoma patients and one hepatocellular carcinoma patient, three in all, had partial responses. The study, taken as a whole, reports: Certain nonresponders likewise exhibited a low normalized T-cell clonal expansion.

This clone was seen just once. Its antigen remains unidentified. Only in-frame clones appear in the TCRdb table, and some are missing; sequencing was by immunoSEQ multiplex PCR. The sample consists of tens of thousands of clones, roughly 80% of them appearing once. The CDR3 has 14 amino acids. Germline CDR1 and CDR2: SEHNR and FQNEAQ (reference sequence). V lost 1 base to trimming and J lost 7 bases, with 10 bases between them. This specimen was CD4+ or CD8+ T cells sorted from blood, taken in a trial of the OX40 agonist ivuxolimab. This chain links TRBV7-9 with TRBJ1-4; maybe TRBD1 (5 bases). This TCR was sampled from an adult with an advanced solid tumor such as melanoma, head and neck, liver or kidney cancer. CDR3 region: CASSLEVGGEKLFF. The CDR3 region has the DNA TGTGCCAGCAGCTTAGAGGTCGGGGGTGAAAAACTGTTTTTT.